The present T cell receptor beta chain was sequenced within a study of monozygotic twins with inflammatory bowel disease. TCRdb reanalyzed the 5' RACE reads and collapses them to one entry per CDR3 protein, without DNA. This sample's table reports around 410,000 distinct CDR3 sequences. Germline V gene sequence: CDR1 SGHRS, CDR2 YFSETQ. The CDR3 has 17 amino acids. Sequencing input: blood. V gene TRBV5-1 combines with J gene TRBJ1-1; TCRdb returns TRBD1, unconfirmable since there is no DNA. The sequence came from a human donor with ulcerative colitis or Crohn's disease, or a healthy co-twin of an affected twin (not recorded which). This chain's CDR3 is CASSSAGAGGPNTEAFF. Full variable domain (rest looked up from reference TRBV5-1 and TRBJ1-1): KAGVTQTPRYLIKTRGQQVTLSCSPISGHRSVSWYQQTPGQGLQFLFEYFSETQRNKGNFPGRFSGRQFSNSRSEMNVSTLELGDSALYLCASSSAGAGGPNTEAFFGQGTRLTVV.